The 7 T cell receptor beta chains reported below all come from one sample, sequenced in a study of T cells after yellow fever vaccination. TCRdb re-called the 5' RACE reads with MiXCR, one entry per CDR3 protein. Of approximately 580,000 distinct CDR3 sequences detected, about a sixth appear once; the ten largest clones hold around a sixth. This specimen consisted of PBMCs, obtained around 5 days after the first yellow fever vaccination. These receptors were collected from a man aged 18-30 years who received the YFV17D yellow fever vaccine.

This chain joins TRBV3-1 and TRBJ2-2, with D tentatively TRBD2 (7 bases). Germline assignment: CDR1 LGHDT and CDR2 YNNKEL (reference sequence). The CDR3 contains 14 residues. Trimming took 6 bases from V and 10 from J, leaving 18 bases between them. CDR3: CASSPHGGQEELFF. CDR3 in DNA: TGTGCCAGCAGTCCTCACGGGGGGCAGGAGGAGCTGTTTTTT.

The gene calls are TRBV2 and TRBJ2-7, with 10 positions matching TRBD2. The CDR3 is 15 amino acids. Germline values: CDR1 SNHLY, CDR2 FYNNEI. V gave up 1 base and J gave up 6 bases; unmatched junction bases: 6. The CDR3 DNA sequence: TGTGCCAGCAGTGAAGACCCAGCGGGGGGGCGCGAGCAGTACTTC. The encoded protein is CASSEDPAGGREQYF.

This clonotype was observed a few times. The V gene is TRBV7-9, the J gene TRBJ2-3; 7 bases are a match to TRBD1. The junction had 8 bases not matched to a gene; V was cut back by 7 bases and J by 1 base. CDR3 length: 15 amino acids. Germline-derived CDR1 and CDR2 are SEHNR and FQNEAQ (reference sequence). The CDR3 region has the DNA TGTGCCAGCACCGATAGACAGGGCGGCACAGATACGCAGTATTTT. Translating gives CASTDRQGGTDTQYF.

The chain has TRBV7-8 and TRBJ2-1, with 10 nucleotides matching TRBD1. Trimming removed 4 bases from V and 5 bases from J; junction bases left unmatched: 5. This CDR3 has 15 residues. Germline V lookup: CDR1 SGHVS, CDR2 FQNEAQ. The CDR3 bases are TGTGCCAGCAGCTCGGACAGGGGGAGCCACAATGAGCAGTTCTTC. It is translated as CASSSDRGSHNEQFF.

The chain joins TRBV7-2 to TRBJ2-5, with 7 positions matching TRBD2. Germline CDR1 and CDR2: SGHTA and FQGNSA. Trimming took 3 bases from V and 4 from J; bases not matched to a gene: 5. CDR3 size: 14 residues. The CDR3 loop is CASSFWTRLETQYF. CDR3 in DNA: TGTGCCAGCAGCTTCTGGACTAGACTAGAGACCCAGTACTTC.

This chain connects TRBV2 to TRBJ2-1, with no clear D. Trimming took off 4 bases at V and 2 bases at J, with 12 bases between the two ends. The CDR3 runs to 15 residues. Germline V gene data show CDR1 as SNHLY and CDR2 as FYNNEI. The CDR3 reads CASSVRGSTYNEQFF. The CDR3 DNA sequence: TGTGCCAGCAGTGTCAGAGGTTCTACCTACAATGAGCAGTTCTTC.

This clonotype was counted ten times or more. V gene TRBV4-3 combines with J gene TRBJ1-1, with D unresolved. CDR3 length equals 14 residues. The germline gives CDR1 LGHNA, CDR2 YSLEER. V shed 1 base and J shed 2 bases, with 8 bases lying between them. The chain's CDR3 is CASSQGYLNTEAFF. The CDR3 DNA is TGCGCCAGCAGCCAAGGCTATTTAAACACTGAAGCTTTCTTT.